These 7 T cell receptor beta chains were all obtained from the same sample, sequenced in a study of blood T cell repertoires in COVID-19. Sequencing was performed with immunoSEQ multiplex PCR; in TCRdb, only in-frame clones are kept and a portion is missing. The data show around 140,000 clones, approximately 86% seen once. Sequenced: peripheral blood. Receptors originate from a man aged 70 or older with acute or convalescent COVID-19.

On this clone itself: A read error may account for a junction end that differs from germline. V and J are TRBV5-8 and TRBJ2-7, with 10 positions matching TRBD1. CDR1 and CDR2 from the germline V gene are SGHTS and YDEGEE. The CDR3 runs to 15 residues. The CDR3 DNA is TGTGCCAGCAGTTTGGGACAGGGGATATCCTACGAGCAGTACTTC. Amino acid sequence: CASSLGQGISYEQYF.

The V call is TRBV7-9, the J call TRBJ2-7; 9 bases fit TRBD1. Germline CDR1 and CDR2: SEHNR and FQNEAQ (reference sequence). Trimming at V came to 1 base and at J to 0 bases, leaving 1 base not matched to a gene. The CDR3 contains 15 residues. CDR3 coding DNA: TGTGCCAGCAGCTTAGGACAGGGGGTCTCCTACGAGCAGTACTTC. This translates into CASSLGQGVSYEQYF.

The chain uses TRBV3-1 (or the pseudogene TRBV3-2) and TRBJ1-1; D unclear. Germline lookup yields CDR1 LGHDT and CDR2 YNNKEL (reference sequence). CDR3 size: 16 residues. V was cut by 4 bases and J by 1 base, with 16 bases left in between. CDR3 sequence: CASSLPGGRGNTEAFF. The CDR3 region has the DNA TGTGCCAGCAGCCTCCCAGGTGGGCGGGGGAACACTGAAGCTTTCTTT.

The chain employs TRBV7-9 and TRBJ2-3; D is possibly TRBD2 (7 bases). The CDR3 is 14 residues long. Germline CDR1 is SEHNR and CDR2 is FQNEAQ (reference sequence). The V gene lost 5 bases and the J gene lost 2 bases, with 11 bases spanning the gap. This CDR3 is CASSTGGYTDTQYF. The DNA of the CDR3 is TGTGCCAGCAGCACGGGGGGCTACACAGATACGCAGTATTTT.

This chain connects TRBV7-9 to TRBJ2-3; perhaps TRBD2 as D (6 bases). This CDR3 region has 14 residues. V lost 3 bases to trimming and J lost 2 bases, with 9 bases between them. Germline V gene data show CDR1 as SEHNR and CDR2 as FQNEAQ (reference sequence). CDR3 in DNA: TGTGCCAGCAGCTTCTCGGGAGACACAGATACGCAGTATTTT. As protein: CASSFSGDTDTQYF.

The chain has TRBV7-9 and TRBJ1-1; TRBD1 aligns across 7 bases. The CDR3 sequence is 16 residues long. V lost 5 bases, J lost 6 bases, and 15 bases stayed unmatched. The germline V gene has CDR1 SEHNR and CDR2 FQNEAQ (reference sequence). Written as DNA, the CDR3 is TGTGCCAGCAGCCAACGGGCTTTACAGGGGAAGGCTGAAGCTTTCTTT. Protein sequence: CASSQRALQGKAEAFF.

The rearrangement joins TRBV9 to TRBJ1-5; a possible D gene is TRBD1 (5 bases). This CDR3 has 15 amino acids. Germline CDR1 is SGDLS and CDR2 is YYNGEE. Trimming removed 4 bases from V and 4 bases from J, with 15 bases in between. For the CDR3, the DNA is TGTGCCAGCAGCCTTAGTGCGGGGCCTAATCAGCCCCAGCATTTT. Protein product: CASSLSAGPNQPQHF.